The clone carrying this TCR beta chain has just a few counts. Antigen: not known. The sample comes from a study of blood T cells in healthy people across ages. General observations from the study: It was found that TCR beta diversity correlated strongly with the percentage of naive T cells.

A sample-barcoded 5' primer and a J-beta primer mix were used in a second PCR of roughly 6 to 11 cycles. TCRdb reprocessed the 5' RACE reads with MiXCR, giving one entry per CDR3 protein. The sample has under 1,000,000 distinct CDR3 sequences, more than 35% seen once. The CDR3 has 16 residues. The germline gives CDR1 SGHTA, CDR2 FQGTGA. V was clipped by 0 bases and J by 6 bases; unmatched bases: 7. Sequences were obtained from blood. The origin of this receptor is a man older than 75 in good health. The V gene is TRBV7-3, the J gene TRBJ2-3, with 9 bases fitting TRBD2. CDR3 DNA sequence: TGTGCCAGCAGCTTAACGGCGCGGGAGGGCTGGGATACGCAGTATTTT. This sequence encodes CASSLTAREGWDTQYF.